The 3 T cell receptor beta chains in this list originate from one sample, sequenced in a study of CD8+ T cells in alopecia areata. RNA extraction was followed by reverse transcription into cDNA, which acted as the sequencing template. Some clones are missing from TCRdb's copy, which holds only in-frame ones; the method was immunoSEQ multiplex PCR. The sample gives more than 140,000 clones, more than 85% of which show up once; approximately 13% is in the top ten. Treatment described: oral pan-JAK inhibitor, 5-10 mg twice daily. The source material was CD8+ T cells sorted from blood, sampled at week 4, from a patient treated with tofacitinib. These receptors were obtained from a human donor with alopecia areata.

CDR3 protein: CSVALFGERSEEQYF. The CDR3 bases are TGCAGCGTTGCCTTATTTGGGGAAAGATCGGAAGAGCAGTACTTC. V and J are TRBV29-1 and TRBJ2-5; D is ambiguous. Trimming removed 4 bases at V and 11 bases at J, with 26 bases between. Germline CDR1 reads SQVTM; CDR2 reads ANQGSEA. There are 15 residues in the CDR3.

The CDR3 bases are TGCGCCAGCAGTGAGCCTGGAAACAATGAGCAGTTCTTC. Translated: CASSEPGNNEQFF. The chain carries TRBV10-2 and TRBJ2-1, with D hard to call. Germline V lookup: CDR1 WSHSY, CDR2 SAAADI. The CDR3 is 13 residues long. Trimming removed 2 bases at V and 5 bases at J, with 7 bases between.

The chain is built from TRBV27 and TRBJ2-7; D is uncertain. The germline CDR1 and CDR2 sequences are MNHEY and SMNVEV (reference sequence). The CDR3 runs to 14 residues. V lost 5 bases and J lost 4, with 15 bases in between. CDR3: CASSPSSGMYEQYF. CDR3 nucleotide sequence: TGTGCCAGCAGTCCTTCCTCTGGGATGTACGAGCAGTACTTC.